These 24 T cell receptor beta chains were all obtained from the same sample, sequenced in a study of blood T cell repertoires in COVID-19. This table comes from immunoSEQ multiplex PCR, and its TCRdb copy is limited to in-frame clones, with some not included. The sample has about 88,000 clones, more than 70% seen once. Sequences were obtained from peripheral blood. These receptors all stem from an elderly woman with acute or convalescent COVID-19.

The V call is TRBV7-9, the J call TRBJ2-1; D perhaps matches TRBD1 (5 bases). The CDR3 has 17 amino acids. V was clipped by 6 bases and J by 0 bases, with 18 bases between them. CDR1 and CDR2 from the germline V gene are SEHNR and FQNEAQ (reference sequence). In DNA form, the CDR3 reads TGTGCCAGCAGTCCCAATCTTGACAGAAGCTCCTACAATGAGCAGTTCTTC. This sequence encodes CASSPNLDRSSYNEQFF.

The chain couples TRBV6-2 or TRBV6-3 to TRBJ1-2, with D possibly TRBD1 on 6 matching bases. Germline lookup yields CDR1 MNHEY and CDR2 SVGEGT. V was pared by 2 bases and J by 6 bases, with 16 bases between. The CDR3 spans 15 residues. CDR3 region: CASSYGWSGEDGYTF. CDR3 in DNA: TGTGCCAGCAGTTACGGGTGGTCAGGGGAAGATGGCTACACCTTC.

A few counts support this clone. The rearrangement links TRBV6-5 to TRBJ2-1, with a weak D call TRBD1 (6 bases). The CDR3 totals 11 residues. Germline CDR1 MNHEY, CDR2 SVGAGI. V was trimmed by 7 bases and J by 10 bases, leaving 11 bases between them. The CDR3 spells CASTAGQEQFF. The CDR3 DNA reads TGTGCCAGCACCGCTGGACAGGAGCAGTTCTTC.

J is TRBJ2-7 and V is TRBV3-1 (or the pseudogene TRBV3-2), with D perhaps matching TRBD2 (5 bases). The V end lost 2 bases, the J end lost 5 bases, and 10 bases lay between the germline ends. Germline CDR1 and CDR2: LGHDT and YNNKEL (reference sequence). There are 13 residues in the CDR3. The CDR3 sequence: CASSQPGINEQYF. The CDR3 bases are TGTGCCAGCAGCCAACCGGGGATCAACGAGCAGTACTTC.

The chain has TRBV18 and TRBJ1-6, with D possibly being TRBD1 (5 bases). Trimming shortened V by 6 bases and J by 6 bases, and 15 bases separated the two germline ends. From germline, CDR1 is KGHSH and CDR2 LQKENI. CDR3 size: 15 residues. CDR3 protein: CASSPSRQGNSPLHF. CDR3 DNA sequence: TGTGCCAGCTCCCCAAGTAGGCAGGGTAATTCACCCCTCCACTTT.

The gene calls are TRBV19 and TRBJ1-5; 7 bases line up with TRBD1. J lost 0 bases, V lost 4 bases, and 18 bases had no gene match. The germline V gene has CDR1 LNHDA and CDR2 SQIVND (reference sequence). There are 20 residues in the CDR3. CDR3 sequence reads: CASSNYPTGTFTLSNQPQHF. In nucleotides, the CDR3 is TGTGCCAGTAGTAACTACCCGACAGGGACCTTTACACTTAGCAATCAGCCCCAGCATTTT.

This clone was picked up one time. This rearrangement joins TRBV7-3 to TRBJ1-2; maybe TRBD1 (5 bases). There are 15 residues in the CDR3. V lost 2 bases, J lost 0 bases, and 10 bases lay in between. The V gene's germline CDR1 is SGHTA and CDR2 FQGTGA. CDR3 residues: CASSLGAETNYGYTF. CDR3 DNA: TGTGCCAGCAGCTTAGGGGCAGAGACTAACTATGGCTACACCTTC.

The chain links TRBV2 to TRBJ1-1; D is perhaps TRBD1 (5 bases). Germline-derived CDR1 and CDR2 are SNHLY and FYNNEI. CDR3 length: 13 residues. Trimming shortened V by 6 bases and J by 4 bases, and 12 bases separated the two germline ends. The CDR3 nucleotides read TGTGCCAGCAGCGGCAGGGCGGTCACTGAAGCTTTCTTT. Amino acids: CASSGRAVTEAFF.

This chain uses TRBV5-1 with TRBJ1-1, with D maybe TRBD1 (5 bases). CDR1 is SGHRS, CDR2 YFSETQ, per germline. The CDR3 covers 14 residues. V lost 4 bases and J 0 bases, leaving 10 bases between the germline ends. CDR3: CASSPTGLNTEAFF. The CDR3 DNA follows: TGCGCCAGCAGCCCAACAGGACTGAACACTGAAGCTTTCTTT.

The rearrangement joins TRBV20-1 to TRBJ2-3, with 13 bases matching TRBD2. The CDR3 is 15 residues long. Germline CDR1 reads DFQATT; CDR2 reads SNEGSKA (reference sequence). The trim removed 3 bases at V and 5 bases at J, leaving 5 bases unmatched. The CDR3: CSASVRTSGGDTQYF. CDR3 DNA sequence: TGCAGTGCTAGTGTACGGACTAGCGGGGGAGATACGCAGTATTTT.

The CDR3 region has the DNA TGTGCCTGGAGTCCCCTAGCGGGAGATCTGTTCTTC. It yields the protein CAWSPLAGDLFF. The chain employs TRBV30 and TRBJ2-1; 10 nucleotides match TRBD2. Looked up from germline, CDR1 is GTSNPN and CDR2 is SVGIG (reference sequence). This CDR3 has 12 amino acids. V was clipped by 2 bases and J by 15 bases; unmatched bases: 7.

J is TRBJ2-7 and V is TRBV5-1; 8 bases align to TRBD1. The CDR3 spans 15 residues. Trimming cost V 3 bases and J 6 bases; bases outside gene matches: 11. Per the germline V gene, CDR1 is SGHRS and CDR2 is YFSETQ. The CDR3 coding sequence is TGCGCCAGCAGCTCTCTGACAGGGGCGCTAGGCGAGCAGTACTTC. Amino acids: CASSSLTGALGEQYF.

The chain employs TRBV19 and TRBJ1-1; 9 bases match TRBD1. V was clipped by 6 bases and J by 5 bases; unmatched bases: 7. This CDR3 contains 14 residues. Germline V CDR1 and CDR2: LNHDA, SQIVND (reference sequence). The CDR3 spells CASRPGTGLTEAFF. The CDR3 nucleotides are TGTGCCAGTAGACCCGGGACAGGGTTGACTGAAGCTTTCTTT.

The chain is built from TRBV28 and TRBJ2-7, with D perhaps TRBD1 (5 bases). The V and J ends lost 3 bases and 7 bases respectively, with 10 bases between them. This CDR3 spans 12 amino acids. The germline V gene has CDR1 MDHEN and CDR2 SYDVKM. The chain's CDR3 is CASSLGSGEQYF. CDR3 DNA: TGTGCCAGCAGTTTGGGTTCAGGGGAGCAGTACTTC.

The gene calls are TRBV9 and TRBJ2-1; 7 nucleotides match TRBD2. Germline CDR1 is SGDLS and CDR2 is YYNGEE. V trimming: 4 bases; J trimming: 5 bases; junction bases outside the gene matches: 6. This CDR3 is built from 14 residues. CDR3 loop: CASSWAGEDNEQFF. In DNA, the CDR3 is TGTGCCAGCAGCTGGGCGGGAGAGGACAATGAGCAGTTCTTC.

The chain carries TRBV10-2 and TRBJ2-1; D is perhaps TRBD2 (6 bases). Trimming took 3 bases from V and 6 from J, leaving 18 bases between them. The length of the CDR3 is 16 residues. Germline assignment: CDR1 WSHSY and CDR2 SAAADI. The CDR3 loop is CASSEWRGRGFNEQFF. In DNA, the CDR3 is TGCGCCAGCAGTGAATGGCGGGGACGGGGTTTCAATGAGCAGTTCTTC.

V usage is TRBV7-2 and J usage is TRBJ2-2, with D possibly being TRBD2 (5 bases). From germline, CDR1 is SGHTA and CDR2 FQGNSA. Trimming pared 2 bases from V and 0 bases from J, leaving 10 bases between. The CDR3 has 16 residues. CDR3 sequence reads: CASSLYTGTNTGELFF. The CDR3 nucleotides are TGTGCCAGCAGCTTATATACCGGGACGAACACCGGGGAGCTGTTTTTT. The whole variable domain, filled in from reference TRBV7-2 and TRBJ2-2, reads GAGVSQSPSNKVTEKGKDVELRCDPISGHTALYWYRQSLGQGLEFLIYFQGNSAPDKSGLPSDRFSAERTGGSVSTLTIQRTQQEDSAVYLCASSLYTGTNTGELFFGEGSRLTVL.

This clone was observed once. The chain uses TRBV9 and TRBJ1-1; D possibly corresponds to TRBD1 (6 bases). The V end was cut by 4 bases, the J end by 4 bases, with 14 bases between. CDR1 and CDR2 from the germline V gene are SGDLS and YYNGEE. The CDR3 sequence is 14 residues long. In DNA form, the CDR3 reads TGTGCCAGCAGCCGTTCAGGGGCCGCCACTGAAGCTTTCTTT. Its translation is CASSRSGAATEAFF.

The chain is built from TRBV19 and TRBJ1-5, with D possibly matching TRBD1 (5 bases). This CDR3 region has 15 residues. Germline V CDR1 and CDR2: LNHDA, SQIVND (reference sequence). The V gene lost 6 bases and the J gene lost 1 base, with 13 bases spanning the gap. CDR3 in amino acids: CASSPQRGSNQPQHF. The CDR3 region has the DNA TGTGCCAGTAGCCCCCAGCGGGGGAGCAATCAGCCCCAGCATTTT.

The chain couples TRBV7-9 to TRBJ2-7, with TRBD2 as a possible D gene (7 bases). The CDR3 length is 16 residues. With 5 bases removed from V and 3 bases from J, the gap between germline ends came to 20 bases. Per the germline V gene, CDR1 is SEHNR and CDR2 is FQNEAQ (reference sequence). The DNA of the CDR3 is TGTGCCAGCAGCCTTAGATCGGTAGGGGGGGACTACGAGCAGTACTTC. It specifies CASSLRSVGGDYEQYF.

This clone came up a few times. The chain is built from TRBV11-2 and TRBJ1-6; TRBD1 might be the D (6 bases). CDR1 is SGHAT, CDR2 FQNNGV, per germline. CDR3 size: 18 residues. The V end lost 3 bases, the J end lost 8 bases, and 23 bases lay between the germline ends. CDR3 coding DNA: TGTGCCAGCAGCTTTTACCCCCCTCTCCCAGGGGCGGATTCACCCCTCCACTTT. Translating it yields CASSFYPPLPGADSPLHF.

The V and J genes are TRBV28 and TRBJ2-5, with 8 bases fitting TRBD1. V dropped 3 bases and J dropped 5; count of bases not matched to a gene: 5. The CDR3 consists of 14 residues. The germline CDR1 and CDR2 sequences are MDHEN and SYDVKM. The CDR3 DNA reads TGTGCCAGCAGTTTGGCAGGGGGCGAGGAGACCCAGTACTTC. Protein sequence: CASSLAGGEETQYF.

This clone came up once. The chain uses TRBV27 and TRBJ1-5; D ambiguous. With 4 bases removed from V and 9 bases from J, the gap between germline ends came to 13 bases. Germline V gives CDR1 MNHEY, CDR2 SMNVEV (reference sequence). This CDR3 has 13 residues. Written as DNA, the CDR3 is TGTGCCAGCAGTTCCCAGCTCGGCGGGCCCCAGCATTTT. This gives the protein CASSSQLGGPQHF.

The rearrangement joins TRBV5-1 to TRBJ1-5; 7 bases match TRBD1. The CDR3 loop spans 14 amino acids. V trimming: 4 bases; J trimming: 3 bases; junction bases outside the gene matches: 4. Germline CDR1 is SGHRS and CDR2 is YFSETQ. This CDR3 is CASSIGTANQPQHF. The CDR3 DNA reads TGCGCCAGCAGCATTGGGACAGCCAATCAGCCCCAGCATTTT.